This T cell receptor beta chain derives from a study of glioma-infiltrating T cells (TCRdb year 2016). About the study as a whole: The study sequenced TCR alpha- and beta-chain repertoires from glioma tissue, from non-neoplastic brain tissue and from matched peripheral blood mononuclear cells. Each tissue-infiltrating repertoire was compared with the same patient's peripheral blood repertoire to measure divergence between tissue and blood T-cell populations. Three low-grade glioma patients, under ten primary glioblastoma patients and three non-glioma patients contributing non-neoplastic brain tissue were included in the paired cohort.

Beyond this particular receptor, the publication reports: Small numbers underpinned the group comparisons: under ten glioblastoma patients, three low-grade glioma patients and three non-neoplastic patients. VJ-independent divergence between tissue and blood was found to be below expectation in non-neoplastic patients but above expectation in all gliomas, particularly low-grade gliomas. Only a very small number of CDR3 sequences turned up in both tissue and blood, a result put down to high CDR3 diversity combined with limited sampling.

This clonotype has at least ten counts. This receptor's antigen is unknown. No much larger clonotype is one base removed from it; base qualities were not supplied. Taken from cysteine to phenylalanine, the CDR3 has 14 residues. CDR3 DNA only is kept here, 42 bases in frame from base 1. Clipping removes 0 bases from V and 3 bases from J, with 1 as the unmatched junction base count. For CDR1 and CDR2, the germline V gene lists LGHNA and YSLEER. TCR alpha and beta CDR3 regions were amplified with the iRepertoire nested amplicon-rescue multiplex PCR (arm-PCR) platform from RNA. The input for one-step reverse transcription and amplification was roughly 100-450 ng of either tissue mRNA or PBMC total RNA. Following bead purification, Illumina adapters were added through a secondary multiplex PCR, and the libraries were then gel-purified between 200 and 400 bp. Demultiplexing relied on internal 6-nucleotide barcodes carried by the libraries. The libraries were sequenced on an Illumina MiSeq using 2x220 or 2x250 nucleotide paired-end reads. The paper's data handling went like this. Paired reads were merged using FLASH 1.2.11 and were aligned to the GRCh37 human genome using BWA-MEM, after which TRA and TRB reads were extracted. An IMGT-derived reference of cassette sequences and CDR3 motifs, with pseudogenes included, was used for V and J assignment. Reads were translated in three frames, and productive CDR3s were defined by a C…FGXG motif without stop codons. Unique combinations of V-J cassette pair and CDR3 amino acid sequence were defined as clonotypes. Reads were filtered by Hamming distance, with the threshold set by the sequence error rate of each sample in mapped regions. The raw public data were reprocessed by TCRdb itself: fastp quality trimming at Q25, MiXCR clonotype calling, in-frame beta chains only. Each entry merges the rows of one CDR3 protein and shows their most common DNA and genes. These V and J calls are TCRdb output, not the study's own analysis. Counted in this sample were more than 95,000 distinct CDR3 sequences; roughly 25% of them appeared once. The ten largest make up 13% to 15% of the sample.

The chain employs TRBV4-3 and TRBJ1-2; TRBD1 fits 7 bases in the junction. The clonotype was recovered from a human donor with low-grade glioma or glioblastoma, undergoing nonglioma brain surgery, or in good health (not recorded which). Sequenced material: glioma tissue, nonneoplastic brain tissue, or PBMCs (not recorded which). The DNA sequence is given as TGCGCCAGCAGCCAAGAGACAGGGCACTATGGCTACACCTTC. Its protein product is CASSQETGHYGYTF.